A selection of T cell receptor beta chains follows, all from one sample in a study of blood T cell repertoires in COVID-19. TCRdb's copy holds only in-frame clones and misses some; the assay was immunoSEQ multiplex PCR. The sample contains 180,000 or so clones, approximately 85% of which appear only once. The specimen sequenced was peripheral blood. The origin of the receptors is an elderly woman with acute or convalescent COVID-19. Each CDR3 is given with its conserved first and last residue. The D gene is left open where the match is weak. Size values are once, few and many counts, or a class for expanded clones, and some rows have none.

V,J,D,size,DNA,CDR3
TRBV9,TRBJ1-1,.,.,TGTGCCAGCAGCGGCGGGACGGCCCCAACCACTGAAGCTTTCTTT,CASSGGTAPTTEAFF
TRBV10-3,TRBJ1-4,.,.,TGTGCCATCAACGCGGGGGGCCAGGGTGAAAAACTGTTTTTT,CAINAGGQGEKLFF
TRBV6-5,TRBJ2-4,.,.,TGTGCCAGCAGTTACGGTACTCTAGCCAAAAACATTCAGTACTTC,CASSYGTLAKNIQYF
TRBV7-4,TRBJ1-5,TRBD1,once,TGTGCCAGCAGCCTGGGACAGAGGAGCAATCAGCCCCAGCATTTT,CASSLGQRSNQPQHF
TRBV7-3,TRBJ2-2,TRBD1,.,TGTGCCAGCAGCTCCCCCGGACAGGGGTCCACCGGGGAGCTGTTTTTT,CASSSPGQGSTGELFF
TRBV29-1,TRBJ1-5,TRBD1,.,TGCAGTGTCCGGGACAGGGGCTATAGCAATCAGCCCCAGCATTTT,CSVRDRGYSNQPQHF
TRBV27,TRBJ1-1,.,.,TGTGCCAGCAGTACACCCCGGGTCCCCACTGAAGCTTTCTTT,CASSTPRVPTEAFF
TRBV10-3,TRBJ1-1,TRBD1,.,TGTGCCACAGGGGGCCCCACTGAAGCTTTCTTT,CATGGPTEAFF
TRBV11-2,TRBJ2-4,TRBD1,once,TGTGCCAGCAGCTTACCCGGGACAGGGGGCGCCGGTCAGTACTTC,CASSLPGTGGAGQYF
TRBV18,TRBJ1-3,.,.,TGTGCCAGCTCACCCGGACAGACTTCTGGAAACACCATATATTTT,CASSPGQTSGNTIYF